This T cell receptor (beta chain) was sequenced for a study of cytomegalovirus exposure and HLA in healthy donors. Sequenced by immunoSEQ multiplex PCR; TCRdb stores in-frame clones only, minus some. In the table there are over 100,000 clones, 89% of which are singletons. Regarding the study as a whole: The authors confirmed in vitro that three CMV-associated chains were specific for CMV antigens. It was reportedly the case that the classifier diagnosed cytomegalovirus status with high specificity and sensitivity.

CDR1 and CDR2 from the germline V gene are SGHTA and FQGTGA. V lost 5 bases, J lost 5 bases, and 15 bases lay in between. This CDR3 has 14 amino acids. The donors were part of the validation cohort, which consisted of about 120 subjects and was separate from the first cohort of around 620 subjects. Of note for this clone: What it binds is not known.

The receptor was derived from a woman younger than 30 in good health and CMV-seronegative. The sample was PBMCs. The chain couples TRBV7-3 to TRBJ2-5; maybe TRBD1 (6 bases). The CDR3 DNA sequence: TGTGCCAGCAGCCCCTTGGGGGCCCGCGAGACCCAGTACTTC. Its translation: CASSPLGARETQYF.